This T cell receptor (beta chain) was obtained from a study of T cell therapy after organ transplantation. In the study overall: About 20% of the ten patients were classed as nonresponders. Study observations and caveats: Minimal repertoire change after therapy followed marked pretherapy expansions in nonresponders. Confounding by concurrent antirejection or antiviral medications was not assessed.

Time point given: 4-8 weeks after completion of therapy. Note on this clone: Its antigen is undetermined.

The table came from immunoSEQ multiplex PCR; TCRdb's copy has only in-frame clones and leaves some out. The table lists 15,000 to 25,000 clones, about 81% of them singletons, with about 9.2% in the top ten. With 1 base removed from V and 4 bases from J, the gap between germline ends came to 10 bases. CDR3 size: 14 residues. In germline, CDR1 is LNHDA, CDR2 SQIVND (reference sequence). The clonotype comes from a human patient who had received a solid organ transplant and had CMV disease. Among the T cells, some may be from the graft donor. Specimen: CD8+ T cells from blood, collected after autologous CMV-specific T cell therapy. The rearrangement links TRBV19 to TRBJ1-1; D unresolved. The chain's CDR3 is CASSIVVFATEAFF. The CDR3 bases are TGTGCCAGTAGTATAGTAGTCTTCGCCACTGAAGCTTTCTTT.